This T cell receptor beta chain originates from a study of blood T cell repertoires in COVID-19. The wider study: Nucleic acid was either cDNA or gDNA, and it came from T cells, B-cell-depleted T cells, or PBMCs.

This CDR3 spans 13 amino acids. The germline V gene encodes CDR1 SNHLY and CDR2 FYNNEI. Deletions cut 6 bases from V and 6 bases from J, with 12 bases between. In the source study's methods: Estimation of nucleated cell counts relied on the amplification of reference gene primers. Sequenced by immunoSEQ multiplex PCR; TCRdb stores in-frame clones only, minus some. V and J calls and clone size are those listed in that table; D and trimming were worked out from the DNA. The sample holds 150,000 to 200,000 clones, around four fifths seen once. Recruited during active infection, patients (from Seattle) were subsequently followed longitudinally.

This clonotype was obtained from a woman aged 70-85 years with COVID-19, enrolled during active disease. The sample consisted of peripheral blood. This rearrangement joins TRBV2 to TRBJ2-1; tentatively, D is TRBD1 (5 bases). CDR3 residues: CASRRTPSNEQFF. The CDR3 DNA is TGTGCCAGCAGACGGACACCCTCCAATGAGCAGTTCTTC.